The rows below give T cell receptor beta chains drawn from one sample of a study of blood T cell repertoires in COVID-19. Only in-frame clones appear in the TCRdb table, and some are missing; sequencing was by immunoSEQ multiplex PCR. The sample holds under 200,000 clones, almost 90% seen once. Sequenced: peripheral blood. These receptors originate from a young man with active or convalescent COVID-19. Both conserved end residues are part of each CDR3. The D gene is left open where the match is weak. Part of the rows lack a size; the others show once, few, many or a class for expanded clones.

CDR3	DNA	size	V	J	D
CATSRDLGAGYNEQFF	TGTGCCACCAGCAGAGATTTGGGGGCGGGCTACAATGAGCAGTTCTTC	-	TRBV15	TRBJ2-1	-
CASSPPSSGGVGEQFF	TGCGCCAGCAGCCCACCATCTAGCGGGGGGGTCGGGGAGCAGTTCTTC	once	TRBV5-1	TRBJ2-1	TRBD2
CASSRPGAKNIQYF	TGTGCCAGCAGCCGGCCTGGCGCCAAAAACATTCAGTACTTC	-	TRBV14	TRBJ2-4	-
CASSLNAGGTSEQYF	TGTGCCAGCAGCTTAAATGCGGGAGGGACCAGCGAGCAGTACTTC	-	TRBV7-3	TRBJ2-7	TRBD2
CASSDGWSPLHF	TGTGCCAGCAGTGACGGTTGGTCACCCCTCCACTTT	-	TRBV2	TRBJ1-6	-
CASRMTGNYGYTF	TGTGCCAGCAGAATGACAGGGAACTATGGCTACACCTTC	-	TRBV6-5	TRBJ1-2	TRBD1
CASSREPREKLFF	TGTGCCAGCAGCCGTGAGCCCCGGGAAAAACTGTTTTTT	-	TRBV7-2	TRBJ1-4	-
CASSPRGTNSPLHF	TGTGCCAGCTCACCAAGGGGTACGAATTCACCCCTCCACTTT	-	TRBV18	TRBJ1-6	-
CASSEGGGTEAFF	TGTGCCAGCTCAGAGGGCGGTGGGACTGAAGCTTTCTTT	-	TRBV18	TRBJ1-1	-
CASSSSPGNSPLHF	TGTGCCAGCAGCTCTAGTCCAGGGAATTCACCCCTCCACTTT	-	TRBV7-8	TRBJ1-6	-
CASSHASATGNTEAFF	TGTGCCAGCAGTCATGCCTCCGCGACAGGGAACACTGAAGCTTTCTTT	-	TRBV28	TRBJ1-1	-